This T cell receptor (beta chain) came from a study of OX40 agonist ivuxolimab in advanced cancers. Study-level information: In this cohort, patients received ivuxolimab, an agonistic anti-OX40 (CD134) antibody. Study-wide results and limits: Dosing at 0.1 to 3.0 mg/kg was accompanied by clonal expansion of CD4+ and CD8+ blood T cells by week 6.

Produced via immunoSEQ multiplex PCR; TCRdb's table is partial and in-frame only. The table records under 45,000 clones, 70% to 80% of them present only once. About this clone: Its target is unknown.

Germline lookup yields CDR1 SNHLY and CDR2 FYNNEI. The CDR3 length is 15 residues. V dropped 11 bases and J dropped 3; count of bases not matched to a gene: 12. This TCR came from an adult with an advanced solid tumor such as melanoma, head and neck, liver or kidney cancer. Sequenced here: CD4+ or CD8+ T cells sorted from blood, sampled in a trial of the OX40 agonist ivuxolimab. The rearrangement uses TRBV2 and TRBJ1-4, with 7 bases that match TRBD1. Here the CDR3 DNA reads TGTGCCGGCTCAGAGGGGGCGATGGCTAATGAAAAACTGTTTTTT. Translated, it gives CAGSEGAMANEKLFF. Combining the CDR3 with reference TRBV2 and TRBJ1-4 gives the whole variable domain EPEVTQTPSHQVTQMGQEVILRCVPISNHLYFYWYRQILGQKVEFLVSFYNNEISEKSEIFDDQFSVERPDGSNFTLKIRSTKLEDSAMYFCAGSEGAMANEKLFFGSGTQLSVL.